Included here is one TCR beta chain sequence, with context. Semi-nested PCR with Nested Universal Primer A followed constant-region reverse priming of full-length variable regions. TCRdb analysed the 5' RACE reads with MiXCR anew, one entry per CDR3 protein. The sample consists of 50,000 to 75,000 distinct CDR3 sequences, approximately 23% of them appearing once. The V segment lost 6 bases and the J segment 6 bases; nucleotides outside the gene matches: 4. The germline CDR1 and CDR2 sequences are DFQATT and SNEGSKA (reference sequence). The CDR3 length is 11 residues. The specimen was memory CD4+ T cells sorted from a lymph node. Sample subset: memory CD4+ T cells, CD4+CD45RO+CD25-. The chain is built from TRBV20-1 and TRBJ2-7, with TRBD2 identical over 8 bases. The receptor's source is a female donor with breast cancer. The chain's CDR3 is CSARLAPEQYF. Written as DNA, the CDR3 is TGCAGTGCCCGACTAGCGCCCGAGCAGTACTTC.